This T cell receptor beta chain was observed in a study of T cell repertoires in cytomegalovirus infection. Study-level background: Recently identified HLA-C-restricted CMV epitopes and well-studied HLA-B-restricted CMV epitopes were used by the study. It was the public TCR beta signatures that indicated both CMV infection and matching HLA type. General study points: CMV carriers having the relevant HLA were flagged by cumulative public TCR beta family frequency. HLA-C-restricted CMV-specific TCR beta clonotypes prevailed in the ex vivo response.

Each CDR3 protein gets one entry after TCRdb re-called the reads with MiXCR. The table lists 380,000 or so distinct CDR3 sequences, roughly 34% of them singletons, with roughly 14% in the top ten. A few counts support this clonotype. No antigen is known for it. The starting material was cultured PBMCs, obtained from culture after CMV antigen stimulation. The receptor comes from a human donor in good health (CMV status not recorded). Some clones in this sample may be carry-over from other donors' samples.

The CDR3 coding sequence is TGCGCCAGCAGCCCACGGGGGGGAAGTTACTACGAGCAGTACTTC. This sequence encodes CASSPRGGSYYEQYF. This chain links TRBV4-1 with TRBJ2-7, with 8 bases lining up with TRBD2. With 4 bases clipped from V and 3 bases from J, the junction kept 8 bases outside the gene matches. Germline V gene sequence: CDR1 MGHRA, CDR2 YSYEKL. The CDR3 has 15 residues.